The present T cell receptor (beta chain) was sequenced within a study of technical replicates of blood from several donors. Assay used: immunoSEQ multiplex PCR; TCRdb lists only in-frame clones, some missing. Among about 73,000 clones listed, about 92% were seen once. There are 14 residues in the CDR3. Germline V gene lookup returns CDR1 MNHNS and CDR2 SASEGT. V lost 6 bases and J lost 2, with 11 bases in between. Input material: T cells isolated from PBMCs. The clonotype comes from a human donor in good health. V usage is TRBV6-1 and J usage is TRBJ1-5; tentatively, D is TRBD1 (5 bases). The CDR3 DNA is TGTGCCAGCAGGCGGGACGCGGGCAATCAGCCCCAGCATTTT. Translation gives CASRRDAGNQPQHF.